These T cell receptor beta chains were read from a single sample in a study of OX40 agonist ivuxolimab in advanced cancers. TCRdb keeps only in-frame clones here, not all; method: immunoSEQ multiplex PCR. The data contain 20,000 to 30,000 clones, approximately 91% of them singletons. The sample in question was CD4+ or CD8+ T cells sorted from blood, obtained in a trial of the OX40 agonist ivuxolimab. The receptors come from an adult with an advanced solid tumor such as melanoma, head and neck, liver or kidney cancer. CDR3s include the opening cysteine and the closing phenylalanine or tryptophan. Fields, in order: J gene, clone size, V gene, D gene, CDR3 DNA, CDR3 protein. D genes are given only for firm matches. Only some rows state a clone size, as once, few, many or a class for expanded clones.

TRBJ2-5	NA	TRBV7-9	NA	TGTGCCAGCAGAAGACTGGCGGTGCAAGAGACCCAGTACTTC	CASRRLAVQETQYF
TRBJ2-7	once	TRBV5-1	NA	TGCGCCAGCAGCTTGGGACAGGCGTTAAACGAGCAGTACTTC	CASSLGQALNEQYF
TRBJ2-1	NA	TRBV9	TRBD1	TGTGCCAGCAGCGTAGCTGGACAGGGCGGTTACAATGAGCAGTTCTTC	CASSVAGQGGYNEQFF
TRBJ1-2	NA	TRBV6-5	NA	TGTGCCAGCAGTTACTCGATGTGGGCGGGAGGTGGCTACACCTTC	CASSYSMWAGGGYTF
TRBJ2-7	NA	TRBV4-3	TRBD1	TGCGCCAGCAGTCAAGGGCAGGGGGCAGTAGACTACGAGCAGTACTTC	CASSQGQGAVDYEQYF
TRBJ2-5	NA	TRBV5-1	NA	TGCGCCAGCAGCTTTTCTATGAGAGAGACCCAGTACTTC	CASSFSMRETQYF
TRBJ1-2	NA	TRBV6-4	NA	TGTGCCAGCAGTGACTCACCCCCGCTCTGCACCTTC	CASSDSPPLCTF
TRBJ2-5	NA	TRBV10-3	NA	TGTGCCATCAGGGAGGGGTTAGGTCAAGAGACCCAGTACTTC	CAIREGLGQETQYF
TRBJ2-5	NA	TRBV7-2	TRBD2	TGTGCCAGCAGGTCGGGACTATACCAAGAGACCCAGTACTTC	CASRSGLYQETQYF
TRBJ2-2	NA	TRBV5-1	TRBD1	TGCGCCAGCAGCCTAGGACAGGGGAACACCGGGGAGCTGTTTTTT	CASSLGQGNTGELFF
TRBJ1-4	NA	TRBV29-1	NA	TGCAGCGTTGCCACAGGGACAACGGGAGAAAAACTGTTTTTT	CSVATGTTGEKLFF
TRBJ2-3	NA	TRBV6-1	NA	TGTGGCTCGTCCGGGGATACGCAGTATTTT	CGSSGDTQYF
TRBJ1-6	NA	TRBV6-5	TRBD1	TGTGCCAGCAGGCAACAACAGGGGACTAATTCACCCCTCCACTTT	CASRQQQGTNSPLHF
TRBJ1-5	NA	TRBV2	NA	TGTGCCAGCAGTTGGCGTGATCAGCCCCAGCATTTT	CASSWRDQPQHF
TRBJ2-3	NA	TRBV7-3	TRBD2	TGTGCCAGCAGCTCCTCCGTGACGGGAGGGACAGATACGCAGTATTTT	CASSSSVTGGTDTQYF
TRBJ2-2	NA	TRBV11-2	NA	TGTGCCAGCAGCTTAGATCGAGGCAGTTACACCGGGGAGCTGTTTTTT	CASSLDRGSYTGELFF
TRBJ2-1	NA	TRBV6-5	TRBD2	TGTGCCAGCAGCCGAGGGACTAGCGGGAGGGCCCCCCCGTTCTTC	CASSRGTSGRAPPFF
TRBJ1-2	NA	TRBV7-9	NA	TGTGCCAGCAGCTTTCCGACTGGAGATAACTATGGCTACACCTTC	CASSFPTGDNYGYTF
TRBJ1-5	NA	TRBV18	TRBD1	TGTGCCAGCTCGACAGGGTACGGTCAGCCCCAGCATTTT	CASSTGYGQPQHF
TRBJ1-1	NA	TRBV6-5	NA	TGTGCCAGCAGTTACTCGGTTAGGGTAGGGGGGGCTGAAGCTTTCTTT	CASSYSVRVGGAEAFF